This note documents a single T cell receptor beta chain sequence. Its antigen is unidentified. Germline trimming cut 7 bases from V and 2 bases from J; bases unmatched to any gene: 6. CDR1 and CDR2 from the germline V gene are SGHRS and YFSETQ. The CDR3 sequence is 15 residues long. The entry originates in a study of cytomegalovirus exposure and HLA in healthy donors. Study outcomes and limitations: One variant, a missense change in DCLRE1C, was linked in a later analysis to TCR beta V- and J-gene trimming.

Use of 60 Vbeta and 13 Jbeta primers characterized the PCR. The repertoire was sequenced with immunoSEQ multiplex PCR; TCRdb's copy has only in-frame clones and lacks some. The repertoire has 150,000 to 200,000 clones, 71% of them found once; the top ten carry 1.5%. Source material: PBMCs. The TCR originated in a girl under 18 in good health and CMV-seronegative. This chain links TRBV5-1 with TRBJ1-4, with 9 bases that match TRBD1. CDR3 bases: TGCGCCAGCCACCGGACAGGGGCCACTAATGAAAAACTGTTTTTT. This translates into CASHRTGATNEKLFF.